The 10 T cell receptor beta chains presented below share a single source sample, sequenced in a study of blood T cells in healthy people across ages. Next came a second PCR, run for about 6 to 11 cycles, which used a sample-barcoded 5' primer along with a J-beta primer mix. TCRdb re-analysed the 5' RACE reads in MiXCR, keeping a single row per CDR3 protein. Here the sample spans 1,300,000 or so distinct CDR3 sequences, approximately 63% being singletons. Sample: blood. These receptors all stem from a man aged 18 to 35 in good health.

This chain links TRBV20-1 with TRBJ1-5; TRBD1 matches at 7 bases. The CDR3 sequence is 15 residues long. V shed 3 bases and J 4 bases; nucleotides not matched to a gene: 9. Germline CDR1 reads DFQATT; CDR2 reads SNEGSKA (reference sequence). The CDR3 nucleotides are TGCAGTGCTAGGGGGGTCAACAGGGGAAATCAGCCCCAGCATTTT. Residues: CSARGVNRGNQPQHF.

This clonotype showed up just a few times. CDR3 sequence (DNA): TGCAGTATCTTCCGGGACAGGGGGCGATATGGCTACACCTTC. It codes for CSIFRDRGRYGYTF. The chain uses TRBV20-1 and TRBJ1-2, with 12 bases that match TRBD1. Germline V lookup: CDR1 DFQATT, CDR2 SNEGSKA (reference sequence). Trimming removed 8 bases from V and 5 bases from J; junction bases left unmatched: 9. The CDR3 covers 14 residues.

The V gene is TRBV20-1, the J gene TRBJ1-6; 7 bases are shared with TRBD1. Germline lookup yields CDR1 DFQATT and CDR2 SNEGSKA (reference sequence). Trimming at V came to 5 bases and at J to 7 bases, leaving 8 bases not matched to a gene. The CDR3 sequence is 14 residues long. In nucleotides, the CDR3 is TGCAGTGCTGCCCTACCGGGACAGAATTCACCCCTCCACTTT. As protein: CSAALPGQNSPLHF.

This clonotype was observed a handful of times. The chain recombines TRBV5-1 with TRBJ2-1; D is unresolved. V was cut by 0 bases and J by 0 bases, with 7 bases left in between. The CDR3 extends over 15 amino acids. Germline values: CDR1 SGHRS, CDR2 YFSETQ. The CDR3 reads CASSLERSSYNEQFF. CDR3 sequence (DNA): TGCGCCAGCAGCTTGGAACGGAGCTCCTACAATGAGCAGTTCTTC.

The rearrangement joins TRBV20-1 to TRBJ2-5; D is perhaps TRBD1 (5 bases). V lost 6 bases, J lost 4 bases, and 15 bases lay in between. This CDR3 comprises 13 residues. The germline gives CDR1 DFQATT, CDR2 SNEGSKA (reference sequence). The DNA of the CDR3 is TGCAGTGCCGAGACGTCAGGGCGAGAGACCCAGTACTTC. It yields the protein CSAETSGRETQYF.

This clonotype was observed a few times. The chain uses TRBV7-2 and TRBJ2-1; tentatively, D is TRBD1 (6 bases). V gave up 6 bases and J gave up 4 bases, with 10 bases separating them. CDR3 size: 13 residues. The germline V gene encodes CDR1 SGHTA and CDR2 FQGNSA. The CDR3 is CASRRDNYNEQFF. CDR3 nucleotide sequence: TGTGCCAGCAGAAGGGACAATTACAATGAGCAGTTCTTC.

The chain recombines TRBV7-8 with TRBJ2-7; 8 bases agree with TRBD2. V was clipped by 5 bases and J by 5 bases; unmatched bases: 11. The CDR3 contains 15 residues. Germline CDR1 SGHVS, CDR2 FQNEAQ. The CDR3: CASSPIPGREDEQYF. CDR3 nucleotide sequence: TGTGCCAGCAGCCCAATCCCCGGGAGGGAAGACGAGCAGTACTTC.

This clonotype was seen only a few times. CDR3 sequence reads: CASSLYPAGLYNEQFF. As DNA, the CDR3 is TGTGCCAGCAGCTTATATCCAGCGGGGTTATACAATGAGCAGTTCTTC. V usage is TRBV7-8 and J usage is TRBJ2-1; TRBD2 matches 7 bases. This CDR3 comprises 16 residues. Trimming cost V 2 bases and J 4 bases; bases outside gene matches: 8. CDR1 is SGHVS and CDR2 is FQNEAQ in the germline V gene.

The V gene is TRBV12-3 or TRBV12-4, the J gene TRBJ1-2; TRBD1 aligns across 7 bases. Trimming cost V 4 bases and J 6 bases; bases outside gene matches: 8. This CDR3 is 14 amino acids long. In nucleotides, the CDR3 is TGTGCCAGCAGTTCGAGACAGGGATTAGATGGCTACACCTTC. Its protein product is CASSSRQGLDGYTF.

The chain links TRBV10-2 to TRBJ2-1; 11 nucleotides match TRBD2. V shed 7 bases and J 2 bases; nucleotides not matched to a gene: 1. Per germline, CDR1 WSHSY and CDR2 SAAADI. CDR3 length: 14 amino acids. In nucleotides, the CDR3 is TGCGCCAGCATTAGCGGGAGGGCCTACAATGAGCAGTTCTTC. Amino acids: CASISGRAYNEQFF.